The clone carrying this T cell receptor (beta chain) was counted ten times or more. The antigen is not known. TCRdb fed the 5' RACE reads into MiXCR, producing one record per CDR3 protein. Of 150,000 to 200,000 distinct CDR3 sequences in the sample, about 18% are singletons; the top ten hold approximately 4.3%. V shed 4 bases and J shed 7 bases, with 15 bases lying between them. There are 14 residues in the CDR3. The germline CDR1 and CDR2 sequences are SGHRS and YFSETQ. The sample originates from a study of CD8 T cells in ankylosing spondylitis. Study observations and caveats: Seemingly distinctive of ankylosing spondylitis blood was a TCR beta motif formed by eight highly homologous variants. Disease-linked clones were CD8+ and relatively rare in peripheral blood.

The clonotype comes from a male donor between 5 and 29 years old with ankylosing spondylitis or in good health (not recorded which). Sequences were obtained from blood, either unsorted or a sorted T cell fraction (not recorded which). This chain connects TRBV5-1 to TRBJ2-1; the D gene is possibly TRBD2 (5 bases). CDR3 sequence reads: CASSQTRTGNEQFF. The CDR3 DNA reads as TGCGCCAGCAGCCAGACCCGGACGGGGAATGAGCAGTTCTTC.